This TCR beta chain originates from a study of cytomegalovirus exposure and HLA in healthy donors. A note on this clone: Its antigen is not identified.

The protocol was immunoSEQ multiplex PCR, while the TCRdb copy is restricted to in-frame clones and leaves out a portion. Among more than 90,000 clones listed, about 87% were seen once. J gave up 3 bases and V 5 bases, and 8 bases lay outside the gene matches. The CDR3 runs to 17 residues. Germline CDR1 reads KGHSH; CDR2 reads LQKENI. Findings and limits, study-wide: Reports showed the classifier diagnosing cytomegalovirus status with high specificity and sensitivity. According to a subsequent analysis, TCR clusters from the first cohort were inclined to appear together in the roughly 120 validation repertoires. Overall, about 160 TCR beta chains were annotated as cytomegalovirus-associated. Most TCR sequences were seen very rarely across donors, but some public TCRs occurred in many.

This TCR derives from a man younger than 35 in good health and CMV-seronegative. The genes are TRBV18 and TRBJ2-2, with 11 bases that match TRBD1. Material: PBMCs. This CDR3 is CASSGQGAPFYTGELFF. The CDR3 region has the DNA TGTGCCAGCTCAGGACAGGGGGCGCCTTTTTACACCGGGGAGCTGTTTTTT.